These 28 T cell receptor beta chains were all obtained from the same sample, sequenced in a study of identical twins. TCRdb analysed the 5' RACE reads with MiXCR anew, one entry per CDR3 protein. The sample lists some 590,000 distinct CDR3 sequences, approximately 10% occurring once. In addition, the sample was reused for a study of yellow fever vaccine responses in identical twins.

The specimen was PBMCs. These receptors came from a woman aged 18-29 years in good health.

This rearrangement joins TRBV10-3 to TRBJ2-7; TRBD2 might be the D (6 bases). Per germline, CDR1 ENHRY and CDR2 SYGVKD. The germline V and J ends were trimmed by 6 bases and 1 base, with 25 bases remaining between them. The CDR3 has 18 amino acids. DNA of the CDR3: TGTGCCATCAGCCTCGAACCGAACTTAATGACTAGTTCCTACGAGCAGTACTTC. Protein product: CAISLEPNLMTSSYEQYF.

V usage is TRBV12-3 or TRBV12-4 and J usage is TRBJ1-4, with 7 bases aligning to TRBD1. The V segment lost 6 bases and the J segment 7 bases; nucleotides outside the gene matches: 5. CDR3 length equals 13 residues. The DNA for the CDR3 is TGTGCCAGCAGCGTGACAGGGCTTGAAAAACTGTTTTTT. It yields the protein CASSVTGLEKLFF.

This clonotype showed up just a few times. The J gene is TRBJ2-3, the V gene TRBV2; TRBD1 matches at 8 bases. Germline assignment: CDR1 SNHLY and CDR2 FYNNEI. The CDR3 runs to 17 residues. J lost 0 bases, V lost 11 bases, and 16 bases had no gene match. CDR3: CALLTGVHLGSTDTQYF. The CDR3 bases are TGTGCCCTCCTGACAGGGGTTCACCTTGGTAGCACAGATACGCAGTATTTT.

This clonotype was counted a few times. The CDR3 region is CASSYTSGGYYEQFF. The DNA for the CDR3 is TGTGCCAGCAGTTACACTAGCGGGGGATATTATGAGCAGTTCTTC. The chain joins TRBV6-5 to TRBJ2-1; 11 bases fit TRBD2. The CDR3 is 15 amino acids. J lost 8 bases, V lost 2 bases, and 5 bases had no gene match. Looked up from germline, CDR1 is MNHEY and CDR2 is SVGAGI.

The chain is built from TRBV20-1 and TRBJ2-2; 9 positions match TRBD2. CDR1 and CDR2 from the germline V gene are DFQATT and SNEGSKA (reference sequence). The CDR3 contains 16 residues. V lost 0 bases to trimming and J lost 5 bases; unmatched junction nucleotides: 7. CDR3 amino acids: CSARDGLAGETGELFF. DNA of the CDR3: TGCAGTGCTAGAGATGGTTTAGCGGGGGAGACCGGGGAGCTGTTTTTT.

This clonotype came up many times. The rearrangement joins TRBV4-2 to TRBJ2-1, with a tentative D call TRBD2 (5 bases). The CDR3 totals 16 residues. V gave up 0 bases and J gave up 0 bases, with 9 bases separating them. CDR1 and CDR2 from the germline V gene are LGHNA and YNFKEQ. CDR3 bases: TGTGCCAGCAGCCAAGAGCTAGGGAGCTCCTACAATGAGCAGTTCTTC. It encodes CASSQELGSSYNEQFF.

This clonotype was found many times. The chain carries TRBV28 and TRBJ2-7; TRBD2 matches at 9 bases. CDR1 and CDR2 (germline): MDHEN, SYDVKM. V shed 4 bases and J 2 bases; nucleotides not matched to a gene: 9. CDR3 size: 16 residues. In nucleotides, the CDR3 is TGTGCCAGCAGTTCCTGGGCGGGAGGGCCGCCCTACGAGCAGTACTTC. It translates to CASSSWAGGPPYEQYF.

The chain has TRBV20-1 and TRBJ2-7, with TRBD1 matching over 8 bases. Germline trimming cut 7 bases from V and 5 bases from J; bases unmatched to any gene: 7. Germline V gene data show CDR1 as DFQATT and CDR2 as SNEGSKA (reference sequence). This CDR3 spans 12 amino acids. Here the CDR3 DNA reads TGCAGTGGAGGATTGGACAGGGACGAGCAGTACTTC. Protein sequence: CSGGLDRDEQYF.

At least ten counts were recorded for this clonotype. This chain links TRBV10-3 with TRBJ2-1, with 10 bases lining up with TRBD2. This CDR3 is built from 21 residues. Trimming removed 7 bases from V and 3 bases from J; junction bases left unmatched: 24. Germline CDR1 is ENHRY and CDR2 is SYGVKD. The CDR3 reads CAIMTHSVAPEAGGSYNEQFF. The DNA for the CDR3 is TGTGCCATCATGACCCATTCAGTCGCCCCTGAAGCGGGAGGGAGCTACAATGAGCAGTTCTTC.

The table lists this clonotype with many counts. The chain carries TRBV5-1 and TRBJ1-5, with D possibly TRBD1 on 5 matching bases. Germline values: CDR1 SGHRS, CDR2 YFSETQ. Trimming cost V 0 bases and J 1 base, with 8 bases left between them. The CDR3 contains 15 residues. CDR3 bases: TGCGCCAGCAGCTTGGGGGGGGTGAGCAATCAGCCCCAGCATTTT. It is translated as CASSLGGVSNQPQHF. Filled out from reference TRBV5-1 and TRBJ1-5, the complete variable domain reads KAGVTQTPRYLIKTRGQQVTLSCSPISGHRSVSWYQQTPGQGLQFLFEYFSETQRNKGNFPGRFSGRQFSNSRSEMNVSTLELGDSALYLCASSLGGVSNQPQHFGDGTRLSIL.

The chain couples TRBV29-1 to TRBJ2-1; 11 bases align to TRBD2. CDR3 length: 14 amino acids. Trimming took 4 bases from V and 6 from J; bases not matched to a gene: 5. Germline CDR1 SQVTM, CDR2 ANQGSEA. The chain's CDR3 is CSVGGLAEGNEQFF. The DNA for the CDR3 is TGCAGCGTTGGGGGACTAGCGGAGGGCAATGAGCAGTTCTTC.

This clonotype was detected a few times. The rearrangement uses TRBV4-3 and TRBJ2-1; 7 nucleotides line up with TRBD2. V trimming: 0 bases; J trimming: 6 bases; junction bases outside the gene matches: 8. The CDR3 loop spans 16 amino acids. Germline CDR1 reads LGHNA; CDR2 reads YSLEER. Written as DNA, the CDR3 is TGCGCCAGCAGCCAAGACCCCGGGACTACGACCAATGAGCAGTTCTTC. Protein product: CASSQDPGTTTNEQFF.

This rearrangement joins TRBV11-2 to TRBJ2-1, with D perhaps TRBD2 (6 bases). Germline loops: CDR1 SGHAT, CDR2 FQNNGV. This CDR3 has 16 amino acids. V gave up 2 bases and J gave up 1 base, with 12 bases separating them. Here the CDR3 reads CASSLWGGISYNEQFF. In DNA form, the CDR3 reads TGTGCCAGCAGCTTATGGGGCGGGATATCCTACAATGAGCAGTTCTTC.

This clonotype was seen repeatedly, ten times or more. The junction differs from germline at one of its ends, possibly a read error. V gene TRBV7-7 combines with J gene TRBJ1-5; D is uncertain. The CDR3 has 18 residues. CDR1 is SSHAT, CDR2 FNYEAQ, per germline (reference sequence). The DNA for the CDR3 is TGTGCTAGCAGCTTAAAGTGCGTCGTTATAACCATGAATCAGCCCCAGCATTTT. Protein product: CASSLKCVVITMNQPQHF. Full variable domain (remainder filled in from reference TRBV7-7 and TRBJ1-5): GAGVSQSPRYKVTKRGQDVTLRCDPISSHATLYWYQQALGQGPEFLTYFNYEAQPDKSGLPSDRFSAERPEGSISTLTIQRTEQRDSAMYRCASSLKCVVITMNQPQHFGDGTRLSIL.

J is TRBJ1-5 and V is TRBV7-2; 7 bases fit TRBD1. Germline lookup yields CDR1 SGHTA and CDR2 FQGNSA. Trimming cost V 4 bases and J 7 bases; bases outside gene matches: 13. This CDR3 contains 16 residues. The CDR3 loop reads CASSSETGMIGQPQHF. CDR3 DNA sequence: TGTGCCAGCAGCTCAGAGACAGGGATGATAGGACAGCCCCAGCATTTT.

There are many counts of this clonotype. The V and J genes are TRBV29-1 and TRBJ2-1; D not resolved. Trimming removed 7 bases at V and 5 bases at J, with 12 bases between. This CDR3 is 12 amino acids long. Per the germline V gene, CDR1 is SQVTM and CDR2 is ANQGSEA. CDR3 residues: CSGRLSHNEQFF. CDR3 in DNA: TGCAGCGGCCGCCTTAGTCACAATGAGCAGTTCTTC.

This clonotype has more than one count but fewer than ten. V usage is TRBV29-1 and J usage is TRBJ1-2; D ambiguous. The CDR3 loop spans 14 amino acids. Trimming cost V 0 bases and J 8 bases, with 16 bases left between them. CDR1 and CDR2 from the germline V gene are SQVTM and ANQGSEA. In nucleotides, the CDR3 is TGCAGCGTTGAAGAGGGCCGAATCGCGAGGGGCTACACCTTC. Its translation: CSVEEGRIARGYTF.

There are many counts of this clonotype. This sequence joins TRBV5-1 and TRBJ2-3; 14 bases match TRBD2. Per germline, CDR1 SGHRS and CDR2 YFSETQ. Losses at the gene ends were 4 bases for V and 1 base for J; bases not matched to a gene: 5. This CDR3 contains 17 residues. In DNA, the CDR3 is TGCGCCAGCAGCACGGGACTAGCGGGGGATCGCACAGATACGCAGTATTTT. This sequence encodes CASSTGLAGDRTDTQYF.

This clonotype was detected many times. The chain joins TRBV29-1 to TRBJ2-1; the D is unclear. Per germline, CDR1 SQVTM and CDR2 ANQGSEA. V lost 4 bases, J lost 3 bases, and 13 bases lay in between. CDR3 length equals 14 residues. The CDR3: CSVGSPPLYNEQFF. CDR3 DNA: TGCAGCGTTGGTAGCCCTCCCCTCTACAATGAGCAGTTCTTC.

The chain has TRBV7-2 and TRBJ2-3; TRBD1 matches 9 bases. V was pared by 6 bases and J by 4 bases, with 8 bases of the junction left unmatched. The CDR3 is 15 residues long. Germline V gene data show CDR1 as SGHTA and CDR2 as FQGNSA. The CDR3 bases are TGTGCCAGCAGAGACGGGACAGGGTTCGCAGATACGCAGTATTTT. Encoded protein: CASRDGTGFADTQYF.

This clonotype was seen ten or more times. The chain recombines TRBV24-1 with TRBJ2-5; D remains unclear. CDR1 KGHDR and CDR2 SFDVKD come from the germline V gene. Trimming cost V 10 bases and J 2 bases, with 7 bases left between them. There are 11 residues in the CDR3. CDR3 coding DNA: TGTGCCACAGGTTTTCAAGAGACCCAGTACTTC. Translated, it gives CATGFQETQYF.

V is TRBV29-1 and J is TRBJ1-2; D might be TRBD1 (6 bases). Germline CDR1 SQVTM, CDR2 ANQGSEA. There are 14 residues in the CDR3. V shed 1 base and J shed 0 bases, with 9 bases lying between them. The CDR3 nucleotides are TGCAGCGTTGAAGCCGCAGGGGCTAACTATGGCTACACCTTC. Encoded protein: CSVEAAGANYGYTF.

The chain couples TRBV11-1 to TRBJ2-7, with TRBD2 matching 12 bases. J was trimmed by 0 bases and V by 2 bases; bases with no gene match: 8. CDR1 SGHAT and CDR2 FQDESV come from the germline V gene (reference sequence). CDR3 size: 18 residues. The CDR3 sequence is CASSLYGLAGPYSYEQYF. The CDR3 DNA sequence: TGTGCCAGCAGCTTATACGGACTAGCGGGGCCCTACTCCTACGAGCAGTACTTC.

V usage is TRBV7-6 and J usage is TRBJ2-3; D perhaps matches TRBD2 (6 bases). Germline values: CDR1 SGHVS, CDR2 FNYEAQ. This CDR3 comprises 13 residues. V lost 8 bases, J lost 5 bases, and 14 bases lay in between. The CDR3 DNA reads TGTGCCAGCGGTAGGGGAGGCGAAGATACGCAGTATTTT. Translating it yields CASGRGGEDTQYF.

The table lists this clonotype with a few counts. Germline and junction disagree at one end, which may indicate a read error. This chain joins TRBV7-2 and TRBJ2-7; a possible D gene is TRBD1 (6 bases). Per the germline V gene, CDR1 is SGHTA and CDR2 is FQGNSA. The CDR3 totals 13 residues. The CDR3 DNA is TGTGCCAGCAGGTTAGGGGGAGCCTACGAGCAGTACTTC. It is translated as CASRLGGAYEQYF.

This clonotype was counted between two and nine times. The V call is TRBV20-1, the J call TRBJ2-7; 8 bases agree with TRBD2. The CDR3 spans 16 residues. V shed 1 base, J shed 3 bases, and the junction held 11 bases outside the gene matches. Germline V CDR1 and CDR2: DFQATT, SNEGSKA (reference sequence). CDR3 sequence reads: CSARGDRSGTYYEQYF. The CDR3 DNA reads TGCAGTGCTAGAGGCGACCGTAGCGGGACTTACTACGAGCAGTACTTC.

This clonotype was picked up many times. This chain uses TRBV7-9 with TRBJ2-7; no firm D call. Germline V CDR1 and CDR2: SEHNR, FQNEAQ (reference sequence). V dropped 1 base and J dropped 0 bases, with 10 bases sitting between them. This CDR3 is 15 amino acids long. Written as DNA, the CDR3 is TGTGCCAGCAGCTTAGATGCTGGGGTCTCCTACGAGCAGTACTTC. Its protein product is CASSLDAGVSYEQYF.

For this clonotype: A much larger clone differs by one base, so this may be a read error. The chain employs TRBV20-1 and TRBJ2-5, with D possibly being TRBD1 or TRBD2 (5 bases each). Trimming left V 3 bases short and J 5 bases short, with 13 bases between. The CDR3 is made up of 13 amino acids. In germline, CDR1 is DFQATT, CDR2 SNEGSKA (reference sequence). In DNA form, the CDR3 reads TGCAGTGCTAGGGTTCAGGGCGGGGAGACCCAGTACTTC. This encodes CSARVQGGETQYF.